This entry is about one T cell receptor (beta chain). This CDR3 comprises 15 residues. Deletions cut 5 bases from V and 6 bases from J, with 17 bases between. CDR1 and CDR2 from the germline V gene are SGHRS and YFSETQ. Assay: immunoSEQ multiplex PCR; the TCRdb copy retains only in-frame clones and omits some. The repertoire consists of about 400,000 clones, with roughly 91% occurring once and the leading ten covering about 1.7%. These data come from a study of blood T cell repertoires in COVID-19. This receptor was identified in a woman aged 25 to 39 who had recovered from COVID-19. The chain employs TRBV5-1 and TRBJ2-2; the D gene is possibly TRBD1 (5 bases). Source material: PBMCs or T cells enriched from blood (not recorded which). CDR3 region: CASSSIRQYSGELFF. CDR3 bases: TGCGCCAGCAGTTCCATACGACAGTATTCCGGGGAGCTGTTTTTT.